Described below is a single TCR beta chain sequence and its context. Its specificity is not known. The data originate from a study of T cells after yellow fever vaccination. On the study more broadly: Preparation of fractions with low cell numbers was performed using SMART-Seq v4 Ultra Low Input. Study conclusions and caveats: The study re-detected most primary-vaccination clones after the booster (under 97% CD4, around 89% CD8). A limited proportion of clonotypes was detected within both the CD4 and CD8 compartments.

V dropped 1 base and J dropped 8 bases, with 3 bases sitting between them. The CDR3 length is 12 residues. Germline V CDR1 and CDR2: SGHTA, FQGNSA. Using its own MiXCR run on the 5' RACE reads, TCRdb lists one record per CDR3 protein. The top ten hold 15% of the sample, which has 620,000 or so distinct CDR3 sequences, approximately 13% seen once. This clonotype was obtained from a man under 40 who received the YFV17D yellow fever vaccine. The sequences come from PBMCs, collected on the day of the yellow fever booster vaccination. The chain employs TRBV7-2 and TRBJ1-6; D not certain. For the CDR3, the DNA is TGTGCCAGCAGCTTAGGGTATTCACCCCTCCACTTT. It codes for CASSLGYSPLHF.